This T cell receptor beta chain was observed in a study of naive and memory T cell subsets. Findings and limits, study-wide: TCR counts from RNA may reflect activation-linked expression changes.

About this clonotype: Its antigen remains unidentified.

The CDR3 consists of 15 residues. V dropped 3 bases and J dropped 2 bases, with 11 bases sitting between them. Both TRBC1 and TRBC2 were covered by a beta constant-region primer of two equimolar oligonucleotides. Four rounds of PCR amplified the ligated cDNA using nested alpha and beta constant-region primers plus SP2. Each CDR3 protein gets one entry after TCRdb re-called the UMI-ligation and nested PCR reads with MiXCR. Of some 83,000 distinct CDR3 sequences in the sample, about 10% were seen once. Cells stained for CD3, CD4, CD8, CD45RA and CD27 were sorted into four subsets. The TCR sequence derives from a human donor in good health. The specimen sequenced was naive CD8+ T cells from blood. The chain joins TRBV12-3 or TRBV12-4 to TRBJ2-1, with a tentative D call TRBD2 (7 bases). The CDR3 sequence is CASSFGGRTYNEQFF. In nucleotides, the CDR3 is TGTGCCAGCAGTTTCGGGGGGCGGACCTACAATGAGCAGTTCTTC.